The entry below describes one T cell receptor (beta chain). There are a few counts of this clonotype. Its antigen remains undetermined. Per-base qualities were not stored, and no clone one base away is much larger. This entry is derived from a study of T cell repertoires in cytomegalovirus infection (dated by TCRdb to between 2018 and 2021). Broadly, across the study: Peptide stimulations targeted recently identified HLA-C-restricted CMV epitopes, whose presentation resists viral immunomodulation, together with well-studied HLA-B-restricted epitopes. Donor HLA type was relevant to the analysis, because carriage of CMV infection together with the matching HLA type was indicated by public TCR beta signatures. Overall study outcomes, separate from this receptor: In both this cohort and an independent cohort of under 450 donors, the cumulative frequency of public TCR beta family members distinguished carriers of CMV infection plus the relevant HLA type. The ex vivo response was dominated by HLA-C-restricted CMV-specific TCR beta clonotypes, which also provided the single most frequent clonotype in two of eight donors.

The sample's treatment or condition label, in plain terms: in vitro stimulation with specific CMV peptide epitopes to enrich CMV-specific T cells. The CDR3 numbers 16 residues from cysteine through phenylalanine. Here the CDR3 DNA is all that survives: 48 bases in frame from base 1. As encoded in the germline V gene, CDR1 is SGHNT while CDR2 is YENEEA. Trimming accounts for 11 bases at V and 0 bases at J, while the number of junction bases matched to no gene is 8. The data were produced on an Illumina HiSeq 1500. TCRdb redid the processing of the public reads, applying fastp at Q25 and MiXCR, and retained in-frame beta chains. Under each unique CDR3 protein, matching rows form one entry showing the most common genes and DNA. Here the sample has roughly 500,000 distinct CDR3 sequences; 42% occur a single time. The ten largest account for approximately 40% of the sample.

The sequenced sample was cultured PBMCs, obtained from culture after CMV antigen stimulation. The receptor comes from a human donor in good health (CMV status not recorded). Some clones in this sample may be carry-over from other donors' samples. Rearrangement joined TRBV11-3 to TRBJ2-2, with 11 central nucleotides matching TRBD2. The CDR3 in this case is CAGGGLAATNTGELFF. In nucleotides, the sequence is TGTGCCGGGGGGGGACTAGCGGCAACGAACACCGGGGAGCTGTTTTTT.